The rows below give T cell receptor beta chains drawn from one sample of a study of cytomegalovirus exposure and HLA in healthy donors. Some clones are missing from TCRdb's copy, which holds only in-frame ones; the method was immunoSEQ multiplex PCR. The sample lists some 130,000 clones; roughly 86% were seen once. Sequencing input: PBMCs. These receptors originate from a man aged 30-40 years in good health and CMV-seronegative. Both conserved end residues are part of each CDR3. The D gene is left open where the match is weak. Part of the rows lack a size; the others show once, few, many or a class for expanded clones.

V gene: TRBV10-3; clone size: NA; J gene: TRBJ1-5; D gene: NA; CDR3 DNA: TGTGCCATCAGTGAGTCCGGAGGCAATCAGCCCCAGCATTTT; CDR3 protein: CAISESGGNQPQHF
V gene: TRBV5-1; clone size: NA; J gene: TRBJ2-2; D gene: TRBD1; CDR3 DNA: TGCGCCAGCAGCTTGGTTGCTACGACAGGGTCCGGGGAGCTGTTTTTT; CDR3 protein: CASSLVATTGSGELFF
V gene: TRBV6-4; clone size: NA; J gene: TRBJ2-2; D gene: NA; CDR3 DNA: TGTGCCAGCAGTGACGTCGGGGGATCGGTCACCGGGGAGCTGTTTTTT; CDR3 protein: CASSDVGGSVTGELFF
V gene: TRBV21-1; clone size: few; J gene: TRBJ1-1; D gene: NA; CDR3 DNA: TGTGCCAGCCGAGGGGGAACGGGACAGGTAAACACTGAAGCTTTCTTT; CDR3 protein: CASRGGTGQVNTEAFF
V gene: TRBV4-3; clone size: NA; J gene: TRBJ2-7; D gene: TRBD1; CDR3 DNA: TGCGCCAGCAGCCAAGACGTAACGGGACAGACCTACGAGCAGTACTTC; CDR3 protein: CASSQDVTGQTYEQYF
V gene: TRBV2; clone size: few; J gene: TRBJ1-1; D gene: TRBD1; CDR3 DNA: TGTGCCAGCAGTGAAAACAGGGGGGGCACTGAAGCTTTCTTT; CDR3 protein: CASSENRGGTEAFF
V gene: TRBV15; clone size: NA; J gene: TRBJ2-1; D gene: TRBD2; CDR3 DNA: TGTGCCACCAGGGATAGCGGGAGGGGATCCTACAATGAGCAGTTCTTC; CDR3 protein: CATRDSGRGSYNEQFF
V gene: TRBV6-5; clone size: NA; J gene: TRBJ2-1; D gene: NA; CDR3 DNA: TGTGCCAGCAGTTACGGCTACCGGGGGAATGAGCAGTTCTTC; CDR3 protein: CASSYGYRGNEQFF
V gene: TRBV9; clone size: NA; J gene: TRBJ2-7; D gene: TRBD2; CDR3 DNA: TGTGCCAGCAGCCTCTTGGGCGGGAGCTCCTACGAGCAGTACTTC; CDR3 protein: CASSLLGGSSYEQYF
V gene: TRBV7-9; clone size: NA; J gene: TRBJ2-7; D gene: NA; CDR3 DNA: TGTGCCAGCAGCTTAGCCGGGGGAGAAAACGAGCAGTACTTC; CDR3 protein: CASSLAGGENEQYF
V gene: TRBV7-3; clone size: NA; J gene: TRBJ2-3; D gene: NA; CDR3 DNA: TGTGCCAGCAGCCTCGGGACTAGCACAGATACGCAGTATTTT; CDR3 protein: CASSLGTSTDTQYF
V gene: TRBV28; clone size: NA; J gene: TRBJ1-5; D gene: NA; CDR3 DNA: TGTGCCAGCAGGTTGACAGGAAATCAGCCCCAGCATTTT; CDR3 protein: CASRLTGNQPQHF
V gene: TRBV10-3; clone size: NA; J gene: TRBJ2-1; D gene: TRBD2; CDR3 DNA: TGTGCCATCAGTCAAGCGGGAGTGGTTTTGAATGAGCAGTTCTTC; CDR3 protein: CAISQAGVVLNEQFF
V gene: TRBV18; clone size: NA; J gene: TRBJ2-7; D gene: NA; CDR3 DNA: TGTGCCAGCTCACCACATGCGGGTCCCGAGCAGTACTTC; CDR3 protein: CASSPHAGPEQYF
V gene: TRBV6-5; clone size: NA; J gene: TRBJ1-2; D gene: TRBD1; CDR3 DNA: TGTGCCAGCAGGGGGGGACAGCCAAACTATGGCTACACCTTC; CDR3 protein: CASRGGQPNYGYTF
V gene: TRBV25-1; clone size: NA; J gene: TRBJ2-3; D gene: NA; CDR3 DNA: TGTGCCAGCAGTGAATCTAACACAGATACGCAGTATTTT; CDR3 protein: CASSESNTDTQYF
V gene: TRBV6-5; clone size: NA; J gene: TRBJ2-7; D gene: NA; CDR3 DNA: TGTGCCAGCAGCTCCTCCCGGCGGGATCGCGAGCAGTACTTC; CDR3 protein: CASSSSRRDREQYF
V gene: TRBV19; clone size: few; J gene: TRBJ2-7; D gene: TRBD2; CDR3 DNA: TGTGCCAGTAGTTCGGCTAGCGGCGCCTACGAGCAGTACTTC; CDR3 protein: CASSSASGAYEQYF
V gene: TRBV19; clone size: NA; J gene: TRBJ1-6; D gene: TRBD1; CDR3 DNA: TGTGCCAGTAGTCGGGGACAGGGGACGTGGCGATATAATTCACCCCTCCACTTT; CDR3 protein: CASSRGQGTWRYNSPLHF
V gene: TRBV2; clone size: NA; J gene: TRBJ1-5; D gene: NA; CDR3 DNA: TGTGCCAGCAGTGACTCCGGGTCTAGGAATCAGCCCCAGCATTTT; CDR3 protein: CASSDSGSRNQPQHF
V gene: TRBV21-1; clone size: NA; J gene: TRBJ2-5; D gene: NA; CDR3 DNA: TGTGCCAGCAGCAAACCTGCAGGGAACGGGGAGACCCAGTACTTC; CDR3 protein: CASSKPAGNGETQYF
V gene: TRBV4-1; clone size: NA; J gene: TRBJ1-1; D gene: NA; CDR3 DNA: TGCGCCAGCAGCCGACTAAAGAACACTGAAGCTTTCTTT; CDR3 protein: CASSRLKNTEAFF
V gene: TRBV7-9; clone size: NA; J gene: TRBJ2-7; D gene: NA; CDR3 DNA: TGTGCCAGCAGCTTTAGCGTGGGGAGGGGGTCCTACGAGCAGTACTTC; CDR3 protein: CASSFSVGRGSYEQYF
V gene: TRBV19; clone size: NA; J gene: TRBJ2-7; D gene: TRBD2; CDR3 DNA: TGTGCCAGTAGTCCTCCGGGCGGGAGCTCCTACGAGCAGTACTTC; CDR3 protein: CASSPPGGSSYEQYF
V gene: TRBV30; clone size: NA; J gene: TRBJ2-7; D gene: NA; CDR3 DNA: TGTGCCTGGAGTGGGGGGGTGGATAACGAGCAGTACTTC; CDR3 protein: CAWSGGVDNEQYF
V gene: TRBV5-6; clone size: NA; J gene: TRBJ1-1; D gene: NA; CDR3 DNA: TGTGCCAGCAGCTTGTTAAGGGGGATAGGGAACACTGAAGCTTTCTTT; CDR3 protein: CASSLLRGIGNTEAFF
V gene: TRBV5-1; clone size: once; J gene: TRBJ2-5; D gene: TRBD2; CDR3 DNA: TGCGCCAGCAGCTTGGACCCGGGGGGTAAAAAGACCCAGTACTTC; CDR3 protein: CASSLDPGGKKTQYF
V gene: TRBV10-3; clone size: NA; J gene: TRBJ2-6; D gene: NA; CDR3 DNA: TGTGCCATCAGTGAACGGGGGTACACCTCTGGGGCCAACGTCCTGACTTTC; CDR3 protein: CAISERGYTSGANVLTF
V gene: TRBV5-5; clone size: NA; J gene: TRBJ1-3; D gene: TRBD1; CDR3 DNA: TGTGCCAGCAGCTTTCGGATTGAGGACAGGCTGTCTGAAAACACCATATATTTT; CDR3 protein: CASSFRIEDRLSENTIYF
V gene: TRBV5-4; clone size: NA; J gene: TRBJ2-1; D gene: TRBD2; CDR3 DNA: TGTGCCAGCAGCTTGGGACTAGCGGACTCCTACAATGAGCAGTTCTTC; CDR3 protein: CASSLGLADSYNEQFF
V gene: TRBV5-4; clone size: NA; J gene: TRBJ2-3; D gene: NA; CDR3 DNA: TGTGCCAGCAGCTTGGGAGGAGAACAGGGAAGGGCAGATACGCAGTATTTT; CDR3 protein: CASSLGGEQGRADTQYF